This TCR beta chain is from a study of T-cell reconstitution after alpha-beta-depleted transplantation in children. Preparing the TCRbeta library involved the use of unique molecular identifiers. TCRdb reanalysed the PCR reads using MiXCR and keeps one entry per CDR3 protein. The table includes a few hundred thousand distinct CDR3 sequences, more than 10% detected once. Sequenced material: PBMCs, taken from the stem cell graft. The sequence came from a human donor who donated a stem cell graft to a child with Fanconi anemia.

The chain's CDR3 is CASSVGPPRTGSSYNEQFF. CDR3 nucleotide sequence: TGTGCCAGCAGCGTAGGCCCACCTAGGACAGGAAGCTCCTACAATGAGCAGTTCTTC. J is TRBJ2-1 and V is TRBV9, with 7 positions matching TRBD1. The CDR3 runs 19 residues. Losses at the gene ends were 0 bases for V and 0 bases for J; bases not matched to a gene: 12. Germline V gene lookup returns CDR1 SGDLS and CDR2 YYNGEE.